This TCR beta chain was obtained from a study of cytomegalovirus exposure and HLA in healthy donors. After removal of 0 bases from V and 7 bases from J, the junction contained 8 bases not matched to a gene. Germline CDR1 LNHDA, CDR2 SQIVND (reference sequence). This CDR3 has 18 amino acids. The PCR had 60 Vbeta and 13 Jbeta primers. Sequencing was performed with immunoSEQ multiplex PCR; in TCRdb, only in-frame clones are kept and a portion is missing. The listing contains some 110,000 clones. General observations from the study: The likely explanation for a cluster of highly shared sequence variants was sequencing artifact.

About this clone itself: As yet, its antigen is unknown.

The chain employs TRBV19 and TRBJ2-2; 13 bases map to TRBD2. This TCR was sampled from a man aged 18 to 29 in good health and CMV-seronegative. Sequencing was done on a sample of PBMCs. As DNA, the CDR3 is TGTGCCAGTAGTATAGATCGCGGACTAGCGGGAGCGGGCGGGGAGCTGTTTTTT. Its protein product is CASSIDRGLAGAGGELFF.